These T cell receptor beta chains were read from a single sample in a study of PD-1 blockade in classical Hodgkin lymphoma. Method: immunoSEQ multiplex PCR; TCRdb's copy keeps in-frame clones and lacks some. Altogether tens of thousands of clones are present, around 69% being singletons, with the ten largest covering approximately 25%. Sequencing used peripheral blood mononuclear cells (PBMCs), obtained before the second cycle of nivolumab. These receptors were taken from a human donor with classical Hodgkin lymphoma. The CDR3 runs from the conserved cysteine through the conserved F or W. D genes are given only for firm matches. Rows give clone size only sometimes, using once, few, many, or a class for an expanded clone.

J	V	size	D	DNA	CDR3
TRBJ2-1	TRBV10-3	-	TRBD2	TGTGCCATCAGTGAGTCTACTAGCGGGAAGGATGAGCAGTTCTTC	CAISESTSGKDEQFF
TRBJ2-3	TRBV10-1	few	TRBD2	TGCGCCAGCAGTGAGTTGGCTAGCGGGAGCCCAGATACGCAGTATTTT	CASSELASGSPDTQYF
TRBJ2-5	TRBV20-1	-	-	TGCAGTGCGAGCCAAGAGACCCAGTACTTC	CSASQETQYF
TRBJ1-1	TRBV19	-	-	TGTGCCAGTAGTATCCGAGAGGGCGCGGAGACTGAAGCTTTCTTT	CASSIREGAETEAFF
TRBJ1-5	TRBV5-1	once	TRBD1	TGCGCCAGCAGCCCGAGGACAGGGAAAGATCAGCCCCAGCATTTT	CASSPRTGKDQPQHF
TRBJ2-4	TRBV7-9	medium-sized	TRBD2	TGTGCCAGCAGCTCCATAAGCGGGACGTTAGCCAAAAACATTCAGTACTTC	CASSSISGTLAKNIQYF
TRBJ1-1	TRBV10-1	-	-	TGCGCCAGCAGTGACAACCTTCTGGCTGAAGCTTTCTTT	CASSDNLLAEAFF
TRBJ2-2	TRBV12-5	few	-	TGTGCTAGTGGTTTTGGGGCGGATGACACCGGGGAGCTGTTTTTT	CASGFGADDTGELFF
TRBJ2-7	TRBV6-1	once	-	TGTGCCAGCACCCTTCATGGGGGCGAAGGGAGTGAGCAGTACTTC	CASTLHGGEGSEQYF
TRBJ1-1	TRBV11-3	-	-	TGTGCCAGCAGCTTCGCGGAGAACACTGAAGCTTTCTTT	CASSFAENTEAFF
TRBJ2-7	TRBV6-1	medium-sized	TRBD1	TGTGCCAGCAGTGAACACAGGGGGCAGGACGAGCAGTACTTC	CASSEHRGQDEQYF
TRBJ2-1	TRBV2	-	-	TGTGCCAGCAGTGAACTAGCTTCCCCGACGCCAAAGTTCTTC	CASSELASPTPKFF
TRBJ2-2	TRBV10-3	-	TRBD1	TGTGCCATCAGACGAGGGCCAGGGGGAACGAACACCGGGGAGCTGTTTTTT	CAIRRGPGGTNTGELFF
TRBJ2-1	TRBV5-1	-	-	TGCGCCAGCAGCTTGAAACAGCCTAGCTCCTACAATGAGCAGTTCTTC	CASSLKQPSSYNEQFF
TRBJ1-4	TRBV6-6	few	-	TGTGCCAGCAAAGAAGGGGATGAAAAACTGTTTTTT	CASKEGDEKLFF
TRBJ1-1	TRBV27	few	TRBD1	TGTGCCAGCAGTAACCTTGGGACAGCGAACACTGAAGCTTTCTTT	CASSNLGTANTEAFF
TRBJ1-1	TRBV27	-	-	TGTGCCAGCTCTTCGTGGCAGTCTGAAGCTTTCTTT	CASSSWQSEAFF
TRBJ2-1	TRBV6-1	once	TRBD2	TGTGCCAGCAGGGCCGGGACTAGCGGTAACAATGAGCAGTTCTTC	CASRAGTSGNNEQFF
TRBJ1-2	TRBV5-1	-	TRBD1	TGCGCCAGCAGCTTCTTTTCGCAGGGGGCGTATGGCTACACCTTC	CASSFFSQGAYGYTF
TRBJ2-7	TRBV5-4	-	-	TGTGCCAGCCGGAGGACATCCCTCTCCTACGAGCAGTACTTC	CASRRTSLSYEQYF
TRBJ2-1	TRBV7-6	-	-	TGTGCCAGCAGCTTAGGCGCGAGGTCGGAGCAGTTCTTC	CASSLGARSEQFF
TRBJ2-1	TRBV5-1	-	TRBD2	TGCGCCAGCAGCTTGCCCCCCGGGGGGGGCTCCTCCTACAATGAGCAGTTCTTC	CASSLPPGGGSSYNEQFF
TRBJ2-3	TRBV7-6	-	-	TGTGCCAGCAGCTTAGGACTTGCCGGTAACCCAGATACGCAGTATTTT	CASSLGLAGNPDTQYF
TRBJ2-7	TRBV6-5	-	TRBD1	TGTGCCAGCAGTTACGGGACAGGCGAGCAGTACTTC	CASSYGTGEQYF
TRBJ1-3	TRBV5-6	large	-	TGTGCCAGCAGCTTGCCCTCGGCGGGAAACACCATATATTTT	CASSLPSAGNTIYF
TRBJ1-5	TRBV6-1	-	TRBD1	TGTGCCAGCAGATATACAGGGGGAAATCAGCCCCAGCATTTT	CASRYTGGNQPQHF
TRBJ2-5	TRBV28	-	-	TGTGCCAGCAGTTTAACCGGGCGCAAAGAGACCCAGTACTTC	CASSLTGRKETQYF
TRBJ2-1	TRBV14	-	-	TGTGCCAGCAGCCAAGGCCCAGCGATGGAGTACAATGAGCAGTTCTTC	CASSQGPAMEYNEQFF
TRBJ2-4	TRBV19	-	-	TGTGCCAGTAGTATAGATCTTCCGGGGCAGGGAAACAACATTCAGTACTTC	CASSIDLPGQGNNIQYF